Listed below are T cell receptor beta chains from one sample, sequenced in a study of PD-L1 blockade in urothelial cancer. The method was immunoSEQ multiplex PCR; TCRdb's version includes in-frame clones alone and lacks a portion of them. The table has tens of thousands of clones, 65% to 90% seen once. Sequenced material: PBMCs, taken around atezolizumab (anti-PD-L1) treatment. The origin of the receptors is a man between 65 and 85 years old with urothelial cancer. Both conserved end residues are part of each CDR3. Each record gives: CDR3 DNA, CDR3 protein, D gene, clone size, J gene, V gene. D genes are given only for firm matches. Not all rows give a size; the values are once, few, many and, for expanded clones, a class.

cdr3_nt: TGCAGCGTACGGACAGGGACCTCAACTAATGAAAAACTGTTTTTT
cdr3_aa: CSVRTGTSTNEKLFF
d_call: TRBD1
clone_size: -
j_call: TRBJ1-4
v_call: TRBV29-1

cdr3_nt: TGTGCCAGCAGCTCCCCTAGGAGAACCGGGGAGCTGTTTTTT
cdr3_aa: CASSSPRRTGELFF
d_call: -
clone_size: few
j_call: TRBJ2-2
v_call: TRBV7-9

cdr3_nt: TGTGCCAGTAGTAAGCGGGCAGAAAATACCTACGAGCAGTACTTC
cdr3_aa: CASSKRAENTYEQYF
d_call: -
clone_size: -
j_call: TRBJ2-7
v_call: TRBV19

cdr3_nt: TGTGCCAGCAGTACGACCCGGGACAGTTTTTACACCTTC
cdr3_aa: CASSTTRDSFYTF
d_call: TRBD1
clone_size: -
j_call: TRBJ1-2
v_call: TRBV2

cdr3_nt: TGCGCCAGCAGCTTTGAGAGGCGGGACTGGGACAATGAGCAGTTCTTC
cdr3_aa: CASSFERRDWDNEQFF
d_call: -
clone_size: once
j_call: TRBJ2-1
v_call: TRBV5-1

cdr3_nt: TGTGCCAGTAGTCGCCAGGGCTACGAGCAGTACTTC
cdr3_aa: CASSRQGYEQYF
d_call: -
clone_size: once
j_call: TRBJ2-7
v_call: TRBV19

cdr3_nt: TGTGCCAGTAAGGGGGCGGATGGCTACACCTTC
cdr3_aa: CASKGADGYTF
d_call: TRBD1
clone_size: -
j_call: TRBJ1-2
v_call: TRBV19

cdr3_nt: TGTGCCAGCAGTGAGGCAGAGACCCAGTACTTC
cdr3_aa: CASSEAETQYF
d_call: -
clone_size: once
j_call: TRBJ2-5
v_call: TRBV2

cdr3_nt: TGTGCCAGCAGCGCGGGCGGGGGTCACCAAGAGACCCAGTACTTC
cdr3_aa: CASSAGGGHQETQYF
d_call: TRBD2
clone_size: -
j_call: TRBJ2-5
v_call: TRBV5-4

cdr3_nt: TGCGCCAGCAGTTTAGCGGGAGGGGTACAAGAGACCCAGTACTTC
cdr3_aa: CASSLAGGVQETQYF
d_call: TRBD2
clone_size: -
j_call: TRBJ2-5
v_call: TRBV5-1

cdr3_nt: TGTGCCAGCAGTCTCCCATCGGACACTGACTCTGGGGCCAACGTCCTGACTTTC
cdr3_aa: CASSLPSDTDSGANVLTF
d_call: -
clone_size: -
j_call: TRBJ2-6
v_call: TRBV28

cdr3_nt: TGCGCCAGCAGCCGGCCGGGAGAGACCCAGTACTTC
cdr3_aa: CASSRPGETQYF
d_call: -
clone_size: -
j_call: TRBJ2-5
v_call: TRBV5-1

cdr3_nt: TGCGCCAGCAGTGAAGGCAGGAACGCGGGAAAGGGCTACGAGCAGTACTTC
cdr3_aa: CASSEGRNAGKGYEQYF
d_call: -
clone_size: few
j_call: TRBJ2-7
v_call: TRBV10-1

cdr3_nt: TGTGCCAGCAGCCGGACCGGGACTAGTGCAGATACGCAGTATTTT
cdr3_aa: CASSRTGTSADTQYF
d_call: TRBD2
clone_size: -
j_call: TRBJ2-3
v_call: TRBV6-5

cdr3_nt: TGCGCCAGCAGCGCCAGGGGGTCGGGCACTGAAGCTTTCTTT
cdr3_aa: CASSARGSGTEAFF
d_call: TRBD1
clone_size: -
j_call: TRBJ1-1
v_call: TRBV5-1

cdr3_nt: TGTGCCAGCGGTCCTAGCGGGATTTCTCAGTACTTC
cdr3_aa: CASGPSGISQYF
d_call: TRBD2
clone_size: -
j_call: TRBJ2-4
v_call: TRBV6-5

cdr3_nt: TGTGCCAGCAGTTACCGCCGAGGGGGTGGTAGATACGCGTATTTT
cdr3_aa: CASSYRRGGGRYAYF
d_call: -
clone_size: -
j_call: TRBJ2-3
v_call: TRBV6-5

cdr3_nt: TGTGCCAGCAGCTCGGCAGGGGTGAACACCGGGGAGCTGTTTTTT
cdr3_aa: CASSSAGVNTGELFF
d_call: -
clone_size: few
j_call: TRBJ2-2
v_call: TRBV14

cdr3_nt: TGTGCCAGCAGCGCTAGCGGGAGGGGAACCTACGAGCAGTACTTC
cdr3_aa: CASSASGRGTYEQYF
d_call: TRBD2
clone_size: -
j_call: TRBJ2-7
v_call: TRBV2

cdr3_nt: TGTGCCAGCAGTCCTACTAGCGACTCCTACAATGAGCAGTTCTTC
cdr3_aa: CASSPTSDSYNEQFF
d_call: TRBD2
clone_size: -
j_call: TRBJ2-1
v_call: TRBV6-4

cdr3_nt: TGTGCCAGCGGGGGGAACTCCTACAATGAGCAGTTCTTC
cdr3_aa: CASGGNSYNEQFF
d_call: -
clone_size: -
j_call: TRBJ2-1
v_call: TRBV2

cdr3_nt: TGTGCCAGCAGCTTGGCGGTGCGCGGGAGGGATGAGCAGTACTTC
cdr3_aa: CASSLAVRGRDEQYF
d_call: TRBD2
clone_size: once
j_call: TRBJ2-5
v_call: TRBV5-8

cdr3_nt: TGCGCCAGCAGCTTGGCAGGGATCACCAATCAGCCCCAGCATTTT
cdr3_aa: CASSLAGITNQPQHF
d_call: -
clone_size: -
j_call: TRBJ1-5
v_call: TRBV5-1

cdr3_nt: TGTGCCAGCAGCTCAGACAGTTTCGGTGGCTACACCTTC
cdr3_aa: CASSSDSFGGYTF
d_call: -
clone_size: few
j_call: TRBJ1-2
v_call: TRBV11-1

cdr3_nt: TGTGCCACCAGCCAAGAAAGGGGTGAGCAGTTCTTC
cdr3_aa: CATSQERGEQFF
d_call: -
clone_size: -
j_call: TRBJ2-1
v_call: TRBV15

cdr3_nt: TGTGCCAGCTCACCACCGGCGGGGCCGAACACTGAAGCTTTCTTT
cdr3_aa: CASSPPAGPNTEAFF
d_call: -
clone_size: -
j_call: TRBJ1-1
v_call: TRBV18

cdr3_nt: TGTGCCAGCAGCGTAGCGGGGGAATTAGCCTACGAGCAGTACTTC
cdr3_aa: CASSVAGELAYEQYF
d_call: -
clone_size: -
j_call: TRBJ2-7
v_call: TRBV9

cdr3_nt: TGTGCCAGCAGTCCGACACCTAACACTGAAGCTTTCTTT
cdr3_aa: CASSPTPNTEAFF
d_call: -
clone_size: -
j_call: TRBJ1-1
v_call: TRBV7-6

cdr3_nt: TGTGCCAGCACCCCACTACCCTCCACTAGCGGGAGCTACGAGCAGTACTTC
cdr3_aa: CASTPLPSTSGSYEQYF
d_call: TRBD2
clone_size: -
j_call: TRBJ2-7
v_call: TRBV25-1

cdr3_nt: TGCGCCAGCAGCTTCGGACAGGGGGGGAACACCGGGGAGCTGTTTTTT
cdr3_aa: CASSFGQGGNTGELFF
d_call: TRBD1
clone_size: -
j_call: TRBJ2-2
v_call: TRBV5-1

cdr3_nt: TGTGCCTGGGGGACATATAGCAATCAGCCCCAGCATTTT
cdr3_aa: CAWGTYSNQPQHF
d_call: -
clone_size: -
j_call: TRBJ1-5
v_call: TRBV30